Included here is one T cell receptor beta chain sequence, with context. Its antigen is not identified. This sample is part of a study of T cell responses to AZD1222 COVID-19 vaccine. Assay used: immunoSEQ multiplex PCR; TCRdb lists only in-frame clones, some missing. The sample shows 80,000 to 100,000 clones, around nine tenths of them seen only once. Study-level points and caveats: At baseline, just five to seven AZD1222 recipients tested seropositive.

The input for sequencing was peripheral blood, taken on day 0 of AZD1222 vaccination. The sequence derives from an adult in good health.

CDR3 nucleotide sequence: TGTGCCAGCGGATTGGACCGGGACCCTAGCACAGATACGCAGTATTTT. Amino acids: CASGLDRDPSTDTQYF. V is TRBV28 and J is TRBJ2-3, with D tentatively TRBD1 or TRBD2 (5 bases each). CDR1 is MDHEN and CDR2 is SYDVKM in the germline V gene. The CDR3 is 16 residues long. The V gene lost 8 bases and the J gene lost 0 bases, with 18 bases spanning the gap.